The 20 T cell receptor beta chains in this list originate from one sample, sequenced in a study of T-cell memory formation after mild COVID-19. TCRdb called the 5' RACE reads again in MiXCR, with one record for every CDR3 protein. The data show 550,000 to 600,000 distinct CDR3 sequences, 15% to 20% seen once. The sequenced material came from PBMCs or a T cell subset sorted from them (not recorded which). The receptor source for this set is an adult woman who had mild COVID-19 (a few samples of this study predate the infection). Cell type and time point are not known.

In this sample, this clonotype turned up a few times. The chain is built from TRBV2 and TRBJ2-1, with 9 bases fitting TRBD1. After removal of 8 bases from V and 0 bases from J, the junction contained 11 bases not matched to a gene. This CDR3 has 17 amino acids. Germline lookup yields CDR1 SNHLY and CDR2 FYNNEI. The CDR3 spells CASQAVRTGDSYNEQFF. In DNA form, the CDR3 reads TGTGCCAGCCAAGCTGTCCGGACAGGGGACTCCTACAATGAGCAGTTCTTC. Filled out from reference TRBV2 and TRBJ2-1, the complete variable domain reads EPEVTQTPSHQVTQMGQEVILRCVPISNHLYFYWYRQILGQKVEFLVSFYNNEISEKSEIFDDQFSVERPDGSNFTLKIRSTKLEDSAMYFCASQAVRTGDSYNEQFFGPGTRLTVL.

CDR3 nucleotide sequence: TGTGCCAGTAGTAGACAGGACCAAGAGACCCAGTACTTC. Translation: CASSRQDQETQYF. This rearrangement joins TRBV19 to TRBJ2-5, with a tentative D call TRBD1 (6 bases). Trimming removed 4 bases from V and 0 bases from J, with 6 bases in between. The germline V gene encodes CDR1 LNHDA and CDR2 SQIVND (reference sequence). The CDR3 is made up of 13 amino acids.

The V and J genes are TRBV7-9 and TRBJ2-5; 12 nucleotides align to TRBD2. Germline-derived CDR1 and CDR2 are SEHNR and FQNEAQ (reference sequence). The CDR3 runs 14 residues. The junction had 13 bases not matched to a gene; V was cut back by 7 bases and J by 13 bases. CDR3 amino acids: CASTYPGASGGAYF. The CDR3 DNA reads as TGTGCCAGCACCTACCCCGGGGCTAGCGGGGGGGCGTACTTC.

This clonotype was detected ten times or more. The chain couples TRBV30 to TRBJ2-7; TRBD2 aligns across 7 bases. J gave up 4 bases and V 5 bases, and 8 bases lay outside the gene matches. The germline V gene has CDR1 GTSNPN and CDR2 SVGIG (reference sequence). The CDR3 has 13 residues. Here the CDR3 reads CAWGAGLGYEQYF. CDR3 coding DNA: TGTGCCTGGGGGGCCGGACTAGGATACGAGCAGTACTTC.

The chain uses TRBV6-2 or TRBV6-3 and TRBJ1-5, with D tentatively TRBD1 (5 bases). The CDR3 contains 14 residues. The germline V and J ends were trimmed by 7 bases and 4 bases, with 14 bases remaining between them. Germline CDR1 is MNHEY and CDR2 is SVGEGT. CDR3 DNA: TGTGCCAGCACAGAAGACAGAAATAATCAGCCCCAGCATTTT. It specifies CASTEDRNNQPQHF.

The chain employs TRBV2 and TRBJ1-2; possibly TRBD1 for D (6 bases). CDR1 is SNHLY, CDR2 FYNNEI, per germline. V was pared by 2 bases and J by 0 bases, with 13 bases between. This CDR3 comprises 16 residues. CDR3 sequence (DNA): TGTGCCAGCAGTGAAAATCCCAGGGGACCTAACTATGGCTACACCTTC. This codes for CASSENPRGPNYGYTF.

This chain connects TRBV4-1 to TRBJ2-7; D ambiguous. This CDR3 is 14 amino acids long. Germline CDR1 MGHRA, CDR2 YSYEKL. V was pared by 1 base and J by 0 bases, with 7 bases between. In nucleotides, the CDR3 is TGCGCCAGCAGCCAAGGGCTAGGCTCCTACGAGCAGTACTTC. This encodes CASSQGLGSYEQYF.

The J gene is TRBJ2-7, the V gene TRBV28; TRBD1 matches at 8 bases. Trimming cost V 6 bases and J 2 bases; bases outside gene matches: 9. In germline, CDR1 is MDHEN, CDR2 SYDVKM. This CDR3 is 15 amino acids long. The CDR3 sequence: CASSRGGQAPYEQYF. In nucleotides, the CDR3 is TGTGCCAGCAGCCGAGGGGGACAGGCGCCCTACGAGCAGTACTTC. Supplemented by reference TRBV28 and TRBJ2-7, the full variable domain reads DVKVTQSSRYLVKRTGEKVFLECVQDMDHENMFWYRQDPGLGLRLIYFSYDVKMKEKGDIPEGYSVSREKKERFSLILESASTNQTSMYLCASSRGGQAPYEQYFGPGTRLTVT.

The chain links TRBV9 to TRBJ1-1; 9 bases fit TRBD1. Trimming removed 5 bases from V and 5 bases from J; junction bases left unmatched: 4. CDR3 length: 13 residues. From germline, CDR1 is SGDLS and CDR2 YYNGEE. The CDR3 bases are TGTGCCAGCAGTGGGACAGGGCGAACTGAAGCTTTCTTT. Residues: CASSGTGRTEAFF.

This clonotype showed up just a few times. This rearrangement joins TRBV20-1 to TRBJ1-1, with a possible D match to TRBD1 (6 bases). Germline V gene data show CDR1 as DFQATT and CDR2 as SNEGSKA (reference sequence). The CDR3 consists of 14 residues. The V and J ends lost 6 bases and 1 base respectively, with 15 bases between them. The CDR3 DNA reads TGCAGTGCCAACCTTGGGGGGCCGAACACTGAAGCTTTCTTT. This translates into CSANLGGPNTEAFF.

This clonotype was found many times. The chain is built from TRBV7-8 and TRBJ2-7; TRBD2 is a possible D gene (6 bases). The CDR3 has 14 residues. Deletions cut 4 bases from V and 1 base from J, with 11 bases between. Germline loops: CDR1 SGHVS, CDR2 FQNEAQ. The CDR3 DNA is TGTGCCAGCAGCTCCCCGGGAGATTCCTACGAGCAGTACTTC. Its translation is CASSSPGDSYEQYF.

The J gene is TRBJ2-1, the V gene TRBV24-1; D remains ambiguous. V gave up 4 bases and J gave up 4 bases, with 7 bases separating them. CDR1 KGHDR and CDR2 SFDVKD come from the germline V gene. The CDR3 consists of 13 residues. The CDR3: CATSEGSYNEQFF. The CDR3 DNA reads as TGTGCCACCAGTGAAGGGTCTTACAATGAGCAGTTCTTC.

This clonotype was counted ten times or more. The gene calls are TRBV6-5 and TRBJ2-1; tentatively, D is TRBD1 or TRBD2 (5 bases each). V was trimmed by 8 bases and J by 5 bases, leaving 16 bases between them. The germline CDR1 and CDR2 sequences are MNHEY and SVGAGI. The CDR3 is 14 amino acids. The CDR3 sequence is CASRLGTLDNEQFF. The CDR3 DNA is TGTGCCAGCCGACTCGGGACCCTAGACAATGAGCAGTTCTTC.

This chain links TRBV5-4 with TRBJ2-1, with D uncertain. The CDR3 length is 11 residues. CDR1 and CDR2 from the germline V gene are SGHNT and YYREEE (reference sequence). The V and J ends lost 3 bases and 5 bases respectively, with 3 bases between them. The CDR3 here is CASSYNNEQFF. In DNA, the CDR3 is TGTGCCAGCAGCTATAACAATGAGCAGTTCTTC.

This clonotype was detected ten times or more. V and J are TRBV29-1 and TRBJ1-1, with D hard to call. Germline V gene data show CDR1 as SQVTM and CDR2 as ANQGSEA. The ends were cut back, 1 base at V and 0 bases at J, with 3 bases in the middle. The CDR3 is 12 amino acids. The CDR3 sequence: CSVEGLNTEAFF. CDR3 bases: TGCAGCGTTGAAGGATTGAACACTGAAGCTTTCTTT.

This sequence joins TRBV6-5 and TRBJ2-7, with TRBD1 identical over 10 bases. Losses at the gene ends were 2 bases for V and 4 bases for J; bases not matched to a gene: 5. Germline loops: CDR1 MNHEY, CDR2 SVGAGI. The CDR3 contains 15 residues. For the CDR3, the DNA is TGTGCCAGCAGTTACGAAAAGGGACAGGGGTACGAGCAGTACTTC. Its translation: CASSYEKGQGYEQYF.

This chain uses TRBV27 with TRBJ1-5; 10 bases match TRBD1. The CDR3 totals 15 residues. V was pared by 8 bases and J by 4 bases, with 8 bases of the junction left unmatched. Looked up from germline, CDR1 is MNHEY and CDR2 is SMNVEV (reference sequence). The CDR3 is CASRDRGLGNQPQHF. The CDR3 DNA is TGTGCCAGCCGGGACAGGGGCCTAGGGAATCAGCCCCAGCATTTT.

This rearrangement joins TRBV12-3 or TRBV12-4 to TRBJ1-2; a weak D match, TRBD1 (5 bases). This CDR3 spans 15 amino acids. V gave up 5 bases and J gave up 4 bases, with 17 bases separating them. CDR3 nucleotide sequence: TGTGCCAGCAGTCCATTGGGGGGGGGGAGCTATGGCTACACCTTC. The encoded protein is CASSPLGGGSYGYTF.

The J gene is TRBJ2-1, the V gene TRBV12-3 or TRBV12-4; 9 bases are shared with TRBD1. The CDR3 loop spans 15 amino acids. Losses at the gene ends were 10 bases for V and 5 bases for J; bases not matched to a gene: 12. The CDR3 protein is CATIPPGQGHNEQFF. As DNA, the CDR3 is TGTGCCACTATCCCACCGGGACAGGGACACAATGAGCAGTTCTTC.

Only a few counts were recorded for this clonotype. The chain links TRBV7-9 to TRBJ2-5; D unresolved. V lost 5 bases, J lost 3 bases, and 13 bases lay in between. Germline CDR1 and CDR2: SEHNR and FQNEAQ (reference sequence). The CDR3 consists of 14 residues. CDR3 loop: CASSPRAREETQYF. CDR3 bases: TGTGCCAGCAGCCCTCGGGCTAGAGAAGAGACCCAGTACTTC. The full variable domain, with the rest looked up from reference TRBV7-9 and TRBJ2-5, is DTGVSQNPRHKITKRGQNVTFRCDPISEHNRLYWYRQTLGQGPEFLTYFQNEAQLEKSRLLSDRFSAERPKGSFSTLEIQRTEQGDSAMYLCASSPRAREETQYFGPGTRLLVL.